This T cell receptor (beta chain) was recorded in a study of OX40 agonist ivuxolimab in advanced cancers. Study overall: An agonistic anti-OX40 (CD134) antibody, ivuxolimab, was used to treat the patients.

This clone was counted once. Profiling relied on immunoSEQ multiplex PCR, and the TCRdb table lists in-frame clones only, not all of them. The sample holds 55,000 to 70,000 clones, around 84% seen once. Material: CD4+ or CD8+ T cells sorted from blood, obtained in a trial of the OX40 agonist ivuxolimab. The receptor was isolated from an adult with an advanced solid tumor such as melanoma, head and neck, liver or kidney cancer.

This chain's CDR3 is CASSFVQGANRPYGYTF. The CDR3 nucleotides are TGTGCCAGCAGTTTCGTCCAGGGGGCAAATCGCCCCTATGGCTACACCTTC. This chain connects TRBV27 to TRBJ1-2; 8 nucleotides agree with TRBD1. V trimming: 3 bases; J trimming: 4 bases; junction bases outside the gene matches: 13. The CDR3 has 17 amino acids. Germline assignment: CDR1 MNHEY and CDR2 SMNVEV (reference sequence).